This T cell receptor beta chain was identified during a study of cytotoxic CD8 clonotypes in ibrutinib-treated CLL. This clone was seen a single time. The V gene's germline CDR1 is SEHNR and CDR2 FQNEAQ (reference sequence). CDR3 length: 14 residues. Trimming cost V 5 bases and J 1 base; bases outside gene matches: 3. Sequenced by immunoSEQ multiplex PCR; TCRdb stores in-frame clones only, minus some. The sample holds under 45,000 clones; around 67% are singletons and the top ten take less than 7.5%. Sequences were derived from PBMCs, sampled at disease progression, from a patient treated with ibrutinib. This TCR derives from a human donor with chronic lymphocytic leukemia. The gene calls are TRBV7-9 and TRBJ2-3, with 7 bases aligning to TRBD1. This chain's CDR3 is CASSLGQGTDTQYF. The CDR3 region has the DNA TGTGCCAGCAGCCTCGGACAGGGCACAGATACGCAGTATTTT.